This T cell receptor beta chain was captured in a study of OX40 agonist ivuxolimab in advanced cancers. Notes on the research overall: Ivuxolimab was an agonistic, fully human IgG2 monoclonal antibody directed against OX40 (CD134), a costimulatory receptor. Intravenous ivuxolimab was administered to patients every 2 weeks at six dose levels: 0.01, 0.1, 0.3, 1.5, 3 and 10 mg/kg. Of the approximately 54 dose-escalation patients, hepatocellular carcinoma was present in about 19, melanoma in around 15, renal cell carcinoma in 9 and head and neck cancer in 9. In the dose-escalation cohort, more than 75% of patients were male, and the mean age was roughly 60 years, with a range of 23 to 79. Patients were allowed to have had prior anti-PD-1, anti-PD-L1 or anti-CTLA-4 therapy, and 30% to 40% of the dose-escalation patients had been treated with checkpoint inhibitors. Three dose-escalation patients achieved partial responses, one with hepatocellular carcinoma and two with cutaneous melanoma. Peripheral TCRbeta sequencing was intended to test whether TCR sequence diversity was altered and clonal T-cell expansion was caused by ivuxolimab. The paper describes the monotherapy dose-escalation part (N of about 47 patients) of the phase I trial of ivuxolimab.

Study-level results and caveats: On average, CD8+ T cells showed more expanded clones than CD4+ T cells after ivuxolimab. Low levels of normalized T-cell clonal expansion were also shown by some nonresponding patients. Antigen specificity was not determined for the clonally expanded peripheral T cells. In the 0.1-3.0 mg/kg groups, partial responders had among the lowest normalized peripheral clonal expansion, particularly in CD8+ T cells. At doses from 0.1 to 3.0 mg/kg, clonal expansion was seen in both CD4+ and CD8+ blood T cells between baseline and week 6.

Genomic DNA was extracted from sorted cells for sequencing of the TCRbeta CDR3 region. The immunoSEQ Assay was used to sequence the TCRbeta CDR3 regions. Sourced from immuneACCESS, this table was stored by TCRdb with only in-frame sequences that have V and J called. A share of the clones is absent; for the studies checked, an unresolved V gene accounts for under half, and the remainder has no known explanation. The sample table lists around 70,000 clones, 80% to 90% of them with a count of one. 0.9% to 1.4% of the sample comes from the top ten. The CDR3, cysteine through phenylalanine, is 17 amino acids long. Only the CDR3 region is kept as DNA, spanning 51 bases read in frame from base 1. The germline V gene provides CDR1 SGHAT and CDR2 FQNNGV. Trimming takes 2 bases from V and 7 bases from J, and the germline ends sit 24 bases apart. As for this clone: What antigen it recognizes has not been identified. One base away there is no much larger clone; base qualities are not given.

The trial excluded patients who had a history of autoimmune disease or who were on systemic immunosuppression. In every dose cohort, peripheral blood was drawn for TCR sequencing at baseline, cycle 4 day 1, and cycle 7 day 1. Samples were obtained from an open-label, multicenter, first-in-human phase I dose-escalation trial of ivuxolimab. The trial enrolled adults with locally advanced or metastatic head and neck squamous cell, hepatocellular, melanoma or renal cell carcinoma. Before TCR sequencing, CD4+ and CD8+ T cells were separately sorted from peripheral blood. The material was CD4+ or CD8+ T cells sorted from blood, obtained in a trial of the OX40 agonist ivuxolimab. The chain joins TRBV11-2 to TRBJ2-7; a weak D assignment points to TRBD2 (7 bases agree). The receptor was isolated from an adult with an advanced solid tumor such as melanoma, head and neck, liver or kidney cancer. CDR3 protein: CASSLLDAREGGREQYF. The DNA reads TGTGCCAGCAGCTTACTAGATGCCCGCGAGGGGGGGAGGGAGCAGTACTTC.